This TCR beta chain is from a study of blood T cell repertoires in COVID-19. The wider study: Both acute and convalescent COVID-19 samples were obtained from the United States, Italy and Spain. T cells, B-cell-depleted T cells, or PBMCs supplied cDNA or gDNA.

Authors' methods: Cell counts per sample came from amplifying reference gene primers. Generated by immunoSEQ multiplex PCR, the TCRdb table keeps only in-frame clones and is missing some. That table furnishes V, J and clone size, whereas the DNA furnished D and trimming. The sample shows about 260,000 clones, 70% to 90% of them seen only once. From germline, CDR1 is LNHDA and CDR2 SQIVND (reference sequence). The V and J ends lost 11 bases and 4 bases respectively, with 15 bases between them. The CDR3 has 12 amino acids. This clonotype was sampled from a man in his fifties or sixties who had recovered from COVID-19. The V gene is TRBV19, the J gene TRBJ2-7, with D maybe TRBD2 (6 bases). The sample comprised peripheral blood. CDR3 protein: CAAKGRTYEQYF. The DNA for the CDR3 is TGTGCCGCGAAGGGGAGGACTTACGAGCAGTACTTC.